This T cell receptor beta chain was captured by sequencing in a study of blood T cell repertoires in COVID-19. Study context: Material from acute and convalescent COVID-19 was sourced from the United States, Italy and Spain.

J was trimmed by 4 bases and V by 0 bases; bases with no gene match: 6. Germline assignment: CDR1 SGHTA and CDR2 FQGNSA. This CDR3 contains 18 residues. Clones were read by immunoSEQ multiplex PCR, and TCRdb kept only the in-frame ones, dropping some. The sample consists of some 150,000 clones, 80% to 90% of them appearing once. The source of this sequence is a middle-aged woman with acute or convalescent COVID-19. This chain links TRBV7-2 with TRBJ2-3; TRBD2 agrees at 14 bases. The sequencing sample was made of peripheral blood. The CDR3 sequence is CASSLARGLAGVSDTQYF. The CDR3 DNA reads as TGTGCCAGCAGCTTAGCCAGGGGACTAGCGGGAGTATCAGATACGCAGTATTTT.